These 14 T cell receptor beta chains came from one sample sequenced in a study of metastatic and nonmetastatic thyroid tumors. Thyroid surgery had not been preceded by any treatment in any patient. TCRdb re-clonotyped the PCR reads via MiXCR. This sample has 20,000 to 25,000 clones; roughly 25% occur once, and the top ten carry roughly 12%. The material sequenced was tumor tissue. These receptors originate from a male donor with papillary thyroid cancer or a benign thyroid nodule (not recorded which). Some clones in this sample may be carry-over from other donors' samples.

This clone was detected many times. CDR3: CSASQGAMNTEAFF. CDR3 DNA sequence: TGCAGTGCTAGCCAGGGGGCAATGAACACTGAAGCTTTCTTT. This chain joins TRBV20-1 and TRBJ1-1; 8 bases are a match to TRBD1. This CDR3 has 14 residues. The V and J ends lost 3 bases and 0 bases, in that order; junction bases with no gene match: 3. The germline gives CDR1 DFQATT, CDR2 SNEGSKA (reference sequence).

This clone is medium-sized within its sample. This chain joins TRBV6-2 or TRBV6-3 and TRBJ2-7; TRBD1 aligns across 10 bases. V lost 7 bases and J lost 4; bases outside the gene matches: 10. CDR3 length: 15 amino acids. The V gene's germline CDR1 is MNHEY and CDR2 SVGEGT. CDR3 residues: CASILDGTGAYEQYF. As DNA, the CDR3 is TGTGCCAGCATCCTGGATGGGACAGGGGCGTACGAGCAGTACTTC.

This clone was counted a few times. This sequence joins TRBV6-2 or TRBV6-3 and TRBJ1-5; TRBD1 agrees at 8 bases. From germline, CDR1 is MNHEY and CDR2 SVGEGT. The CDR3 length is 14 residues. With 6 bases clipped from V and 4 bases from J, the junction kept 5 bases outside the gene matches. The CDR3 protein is CASSGTGPNQPQHF. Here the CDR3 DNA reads TGTGCCAGCAGCGGGACAGGTCCTAATCAGCCCCAGCATTTT.

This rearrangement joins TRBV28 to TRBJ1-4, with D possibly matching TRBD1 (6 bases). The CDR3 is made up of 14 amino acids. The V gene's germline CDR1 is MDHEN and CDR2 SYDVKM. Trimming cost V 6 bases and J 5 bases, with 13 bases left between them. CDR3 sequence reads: CASRTGTSNEKLFF. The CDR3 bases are TGTGCCAGCAGAACCGGGACAAGCAATGAAAAACTGTTTTTT.

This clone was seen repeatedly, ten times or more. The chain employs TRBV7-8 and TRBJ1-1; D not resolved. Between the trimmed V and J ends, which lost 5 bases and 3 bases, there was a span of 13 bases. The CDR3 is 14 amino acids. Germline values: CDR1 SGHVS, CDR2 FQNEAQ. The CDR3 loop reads CASSPRGMDTEAFF. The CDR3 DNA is TGTGCCAGCAGCCCTCGTGGCATGGACACTGAAGCTTTCTTT.

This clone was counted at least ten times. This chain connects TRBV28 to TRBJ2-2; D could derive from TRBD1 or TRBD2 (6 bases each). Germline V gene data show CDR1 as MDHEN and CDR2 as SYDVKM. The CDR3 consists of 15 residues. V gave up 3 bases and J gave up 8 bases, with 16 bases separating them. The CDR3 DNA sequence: TGTGCCAGCAGTTTGGGGGGCGGATCTTCTGGGGAGCTGTTTTTT. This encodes CASSLGGGSSGELFF.

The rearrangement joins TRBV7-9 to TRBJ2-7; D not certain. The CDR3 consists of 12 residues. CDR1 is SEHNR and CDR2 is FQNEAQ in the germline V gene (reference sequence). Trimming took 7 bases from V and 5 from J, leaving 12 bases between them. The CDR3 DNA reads TGTGCCAGCACCTTCATCCCTCACGAGCAGTACTTC. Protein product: CASTFIPHEQYF.

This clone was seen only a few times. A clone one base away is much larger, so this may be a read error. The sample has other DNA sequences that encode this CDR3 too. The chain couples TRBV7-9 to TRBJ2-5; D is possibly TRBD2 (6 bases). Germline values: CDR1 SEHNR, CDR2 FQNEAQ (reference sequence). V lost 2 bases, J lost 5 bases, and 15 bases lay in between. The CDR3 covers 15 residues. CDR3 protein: CASSLNSGGGETQYF. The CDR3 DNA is TGTGCCAGCAGCTTAAATAGCGGAGGCGGTGAGACCCAGTACTTC.

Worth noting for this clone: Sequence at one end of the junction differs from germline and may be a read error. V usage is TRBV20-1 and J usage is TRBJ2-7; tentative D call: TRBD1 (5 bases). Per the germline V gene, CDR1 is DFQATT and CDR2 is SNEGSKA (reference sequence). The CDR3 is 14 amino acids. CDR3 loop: CGAMGPTTSYEQYF. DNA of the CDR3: TGCGGTGCTATGGGGCCTACAACGTCCTACGAGCAGTACTTC.

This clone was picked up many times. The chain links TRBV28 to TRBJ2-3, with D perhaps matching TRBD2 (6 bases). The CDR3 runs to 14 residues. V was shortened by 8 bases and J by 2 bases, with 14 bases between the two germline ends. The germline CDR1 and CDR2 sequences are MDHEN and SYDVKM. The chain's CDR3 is CASRDGSHTDTQYF. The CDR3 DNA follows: TGTGCCAGCCGGGACGGGAGCCACACAGATACGCAGTATTTT.

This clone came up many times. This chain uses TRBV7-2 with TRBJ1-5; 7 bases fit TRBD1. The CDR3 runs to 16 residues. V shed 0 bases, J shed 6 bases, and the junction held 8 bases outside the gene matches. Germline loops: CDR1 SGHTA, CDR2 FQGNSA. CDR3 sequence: CASSLAGTAPGQPQHF. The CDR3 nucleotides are TGTGCCAGCAGCTTAGCGGGGACAGCCCCGGGTCAGCCCCAGCATTTT.

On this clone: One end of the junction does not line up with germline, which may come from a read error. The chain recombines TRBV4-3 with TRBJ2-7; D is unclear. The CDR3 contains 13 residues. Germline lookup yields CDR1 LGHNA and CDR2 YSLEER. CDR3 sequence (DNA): TGCGCCAGCAGCCAAGATCGGTCTTTCGAGCATTACTTC. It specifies CASSQDRSFEHYF.

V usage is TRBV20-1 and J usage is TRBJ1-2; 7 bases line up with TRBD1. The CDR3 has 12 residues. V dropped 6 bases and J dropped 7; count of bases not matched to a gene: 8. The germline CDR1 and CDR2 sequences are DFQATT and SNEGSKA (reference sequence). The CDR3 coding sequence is TGCAGTGCGGGGTTTAGGGGGCTTGGCTACACCTTC. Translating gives CSAGFRGLGYTF.

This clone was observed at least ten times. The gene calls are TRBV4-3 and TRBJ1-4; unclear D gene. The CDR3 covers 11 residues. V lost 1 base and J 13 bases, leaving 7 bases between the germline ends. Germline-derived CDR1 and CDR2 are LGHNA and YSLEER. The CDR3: CASSQGRRLFF. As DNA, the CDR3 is TGCGCCAGCAGCCAAGGTCGGAGACTGTTTTTT.